The 29 T cell receptor beta chains below come from one sample, sequenced in a study of T cells in Graves' hyperthyroidism and ophthalmopathy. RNA transcripts provided the source from which TCR beta CDR3 regions were amplified. With the HTBI primer set, the TCR CDR3 went through a first round of RT-PCR. TCRdb used MiXCR to reprocess the multiplex PCR reads, holding one entry per CDR3 protein. The sample has nearly 600,000 distinct CDR3 sequences; 14% are singletons. Source material: blood. These receptor sequences come from a woman aged 18-29 years with Graves' ophthalmopathy.

This clonotype was seen repeatedly, ten times or more. This chain connects TRBV7-8 to TRBJ2-1, with D uncertain. Germline CDR1 SGHVS, CDR2 FQNEAQ. V lost 5 bases to trimming and J lost 8 bases, with 10 bases between them. The CDR3 is 12 amino acids. CDR3 in amino acids: CASSARWDEQFF. Here the CDR3 DNA reads TGTGCCAGCAGCGCCCGGTGGGATGAGCAGTTCTTC. The entire variable domain, with the rest obtained from reference TRBV7-8 and TRBJ2-1, is as follows: GAGVSQSPRYKVAKRGQDVALRCDPISGHVSLFWYQQALGQGPEFLTYFQNEAQLDKSGLPSDRFFAERPEGSVSTLKIQRTQQEDSAVYLCASSARWDEQFFGPGTRLTVL.

This clonotype turned up a few times. V gene TRBV2 combines with J gene TRBJ1-3, with D uncertain. The V gene lost 5 bases and the J gene lost 0 bases, with 8 bases spanning the gap. The CDR3 contains 14 residues. Germline CDR1 is SNHLY and CDR2 is FYNNEI. The CDR3 coding sequence is TGTGCCAGCAGTAGGCCCTCCTCTGGAAACACCATATATTTT. Its protein is CASSRPSSGNTIYF.

This clonotype was observed many times. This chain joins TRBV7-3 and TRBJ2-3; 10 bases match TRBD1. Germline loops: CDR1 SGHTA, CDR2 FQGTGA. CDR3 length equals 14 residues. After removal of 4 bases from V and 6 bases from J, the junction contained 4 bases not matched to a gene. The CDR3 is CASSSTGGVDTQYF. Written as DNA, the CDR3 is TGTGCCAGCAGCTCGACAGGGGGCGTGGATACGCAGTATTTT. Full variable domain (rest looked up from reference TRBV7-3 and TRBJ2-3): GAGVSQTPSNKVTEKGKYVELRCDPISGHTALYWYRQSLGQGPEFLIYFQGTGAADDSGLPNDRFFAVRPEGSVSTLKIQRTERGDSAVYLCASSSTGGVDTQYFGPGTRLTVL.

V gene TRBV28 combines with J gene TRBJ2-7, with 9 positions matching TRBD2. The CDR3 has 20 residues. Trimming at V came to 6 bases and at J to 2 bases, leaving 23 bases not matched to a gene. Germline V gene lookup returns CDR1 MDHEN and CDR2 SYDVKM. CDR3 sequence: CASSPPGGLATMLTPYEQYF. CDR3 DNA: TGTGCCAGCAGCCCCCCAGGCGGACTAGCGACTATGCTTACCCCCTACGAGCAGTACTTC.

This clonotype showed up just a few times. The chain combines TRBV9 with TRBJ2-7; D is perhaps TRBD1 (6 bases). This CDR3 comprises 14 residues. V lost 4 bases, J lost 1 base, and 12 bases lay in between. CDR1 SGDLS and CDR2 YYNGEE come from the germline V gene. In nucleotides, the CDR3 is TGTGCCAGCAGCCCAACTGACAGGTCCTACGAGCAGTACTTC. Translated, it gives CASSPTDRSYEQYF.

The rearrangement uses TRBV9 and TRBJ2-1; a weak D match, TRBD2 (5 bases). The V end was cut by 4 bases, the J end by 2 bases, with 13 bases between. Germline lookup yields CDR1 SGDLS and CDR2 YYNGEE. The CDR3 covers 15 residues. Written as DNA, the CDR3 is TGTGCCAGCAGCCAGAGGGCGGAGACCTACAATGAGCAGTTCTTC. This gives the protein CASSQRAETYNEQFF.

This clonotype has more than one count but fewer than ten. A read error may be the cause here, since a much bigger clone is one base away. V and J are TRBV10-3 and TRBJ2-3; D is possibly TRBD2 (5 bases). The germline gives CDR1 ENHRY, CDR2 SYGVKD. This CDR3 has 14 residues. Trimming cost V 6 bases and J 4 bases, with 14 bases left between them. The CDR3 spells CAISRGLSADTQYF. The CDR3 nucleotides are TGTGCCATCAGCCGAGGACTTTCCGCAGATACGCAGTATTTT.

This clonotype came up a few times. This chain uses TRBV5-8 with TRBJ2-1, with 14 positions matching TRBD2. The ends lost 4 bases at V and 5 bases at J; junction bases unmatched: 17. The germline V gene has CDR1 SGHTS and CDR2 YDEGEE. The CDR3 is 20 amino acids. The CDR3: CASSPMAGTSGSRTHNEQFF. CDR3 coding DNA: TGTGCCAGCAGCCCAATGGCCGGGACTAGCGGGAGTAGAACACACAATGAGCAGTTCTTC.

This clonotype was detected a few times. The chain joins TRBV29-1 to TRBJ1-6; 9 nucleotides match TRBD1. The CDR3 spans 14 residues. Germline V gene sequence: CDR1 SQVTM, CDR2 ANQGSEA. V dropped 6 bases and J dropped 2; count of bases not matched to a gene: 2. For the CDR3, the DNA is TGCAGCGTCTGGACAGGGGCCTATAATTCACCCCTCCACTTT. Residues: CSVWTGAYNSPLHF.

In its sample, this clonotype was seen many times. The chain carries TRBV12-3 or TRBV12-4 and TRBJ1-2; D is perhaps TRBD1 (6 bases). This CDR3 contains 13 residues. V lost 3 bases to trimming and J lost 5 bases, with 10 bases between them. The CDR3 sequence: CASSFQGLYGYTF. DNA for the CDR3: TGTGCCAGCAGTTTTCAGGGGTTGTATGGCTACACCTTC.

This clonotype was observed many times. The V call is TRBV7-8, the J call TRBJ1-6; D is ambiguous. Germline CDR1 reads SGHVS; CDR2 reads FQNEAQ. The CDR3 is made up of 15 amino acids. The V end was cut by 5 bases, the J end by 7 bases, with 15 bases between. CDR3 residues: CASSPRFPGNSPLHF. CDR3 nucleotides: TGTGCCAGCAGCCCAAGGTTCCCTGGGAATTCACCCCTCCACTTT.

This clonotype was counted a few times. This chain links TRBV5-4 with TRBJ2-3, with 11 positions matching TRBD2. V lost 3 bases to trimming and J lost 1 base; unmatched junction nucleotides: 4. The CDR3 sequence is 16 residues long. The germline V gene encodes CDR1 SGHNT and CDR2 YYREEE (reference sequence). The CDR3 here is CASSSTSGIRTDTQYF. In nucleotides, the CDR3 is TGTGCCAGCAGCTCGACTAGCGGGATCCGCACAGATACGCAGTATTTT.

A word on this clonotype: A junction boundary mismatches the germline segment, possibly from a read error. V gene TRBV10-3 combines with J gene TRBJ1-2; unclear D gene. This CDR3 has 15 residues. Germline V lookup: CDR1 ENHRY, CDR2 SYGVKD. In nucleotides, the CDR3 is TGTGCCGTCAGTGGAGGGCTCGGAGCTAACTATGGCTACACCTTC. As protein: CAVSGGLGANYGYTF.

This clonotype has ten or more counts. The V and J genes are TRBV7-9 and TRBJ2-1, with TRBD2 matching 8 bases. With V trimmed by 5 bases and J by 5 bases, 20 bases remained unmatched. The CDR3 extends over 19 amino acids. Germline loops: CDR1 SEHNR, CDR2 FQNEAQ (reference sequence). This CDR3 reads CASSPRGSGRSQANNEQFF. CDR3 bases: TGTGCCAGCAGCCCCCGGGGGAGCGGGAGAAGTCAAGCAAACAATGAGCAGTTCTTC.

J is TRBJ1-3 and V is TRBV6-2 or TRBV6-3; TRBD1 matches 7 bases. The ends lost 7 bases at V and 0 bases at J; junction bases unmatched: 12. The CDR3 runs 17 residues. The germline gives CDR1 MNHEY, CDR2 SVGEGT. Written as DNA, the CDR3 is TGTGCCAGCATACCAAGACAGGGCGGCTCCTCTGGAAACACCATATATTTT. Encoded protein: CASIPRQGGSSGNTIYF.

The table lists this clonotype with many counts. The chain has TRBV11-2 and TRBJ2-5; TRBD2 matches at 8 bases. The CDR3 has 15 residues. Germline CDR1 reads SGHAT; CDR2 reads FQNNGV. The J segment lost 1 base and the V segment lost 2 bases, leaving 3 bases of the junction unmatched. The CDR3 DNA is TGTGCCAGCAGCTTACGCGGGAGGAGCCAAGAGACCCAGTACTTC. Its translation: CASSLRGRSQETQYF.

This clonotype has at least ten counts. The rearrangement joins TRBV6-5 to TRBJ2-7, with D uncertain. V was clipped by 0 bases and J by 2 bases, with 8 bases between them. Germline loops: CDR1 MNHEY, CDR2 SVGAGI. CDR3 length: 14 residues. The CDR3 protein is CASSYSLGPYEQYF. CDR3 sequence (DNA): TGTGCCAGCAGTTACTCGCTAGGACCCTACGAGCAGTACTTC.

Turning to this clonotype: Since a much larger clone is just one base distant, this may be a read error. The CDR3 DNA reads as TGTGCCAGTTGGCAGGGTGCAACTAATGAAGAACTGTTTTTT. Amino acid sequence: CASWQGATNEELFF. The J gene is TRBJ1-4, the V gene TRBV28; possible D gene TRBD1, 5 bases. The germline CDR1 and CDR2 sequences are MDHEN and SYDVKM. The CDR3 spans 14 residues.

The chain joins TRBV7-9 to TRBJ2-1, with TRBD1 identical over 8 bases. With V trimmed by 3 bases and J by 4 bases, 5 bases remained unmatched. The CDR3 runs 15 residues. Germline CDR1 reads SEHNR; CDR2 reads FQNEAQ (reference sequence). CDR3 coding DNA: TGTGCCAGCAGCTTTCCGGGACAGGTGTACAATGAGCAGTTCTTC. Amino acids: CASSFPGQVYNEQFF.

This clonotype has ten or more counts. The chain uses TRBV30 and TRBJ2-1, with D uncertain. This CDR3 has 11 amino acids. From germline, CDR1 is GTSNPN and CDR2 SVGIG (reference sequence). The V gene lost 0 bases and the J gene lost 8 bases, with 5 bases spanning the gap. The CDR3, as DNA: TGTGCCTGGAGTGTCGGTGATGAGCAGTTCTTC. Encoded protein: CAWSVGDEQFF.

The table lists this clonotype with a few counts. The J gene is TRBJ1-2, the V gene TRBV7-3, with 9 bases lining up with TRBD1. Germline V lookup: CDR1 SGHTA, CDR2 FQGTGA. The CDR3 has 15 amino acids. V lost 4 bases, J lost 6 bases, and 9 bases stayed unmatched. The CDR3 DNA reads TGTGCCAGCAGCTCGCAGCGGGACAGGGTGGATGGCTACACCTTC. It is translated as CASSSQRDRVDGYTF.

The sample holds many counts of this clonotype. The chain has TRBV7-8 and TRBJ2-7, with unresolved D. This CDR3 spans 15 amino acids. The V end was cut by 4 bases, the J end by 5 bases, with 18 bases between. Germline CDR1 SGHVS, CDR2 FQNEAQ. CDR3 DNA: TGTGCCAGCAGCTCGAAAAGACCCGCACGGGACGAGCAGTACTTC. The encoded protein is CASSSKRPARDEQYF.

The rearrangement uses TRBV27 and TRBJ1-5; a possible D gene is TRBD1 (6 bases). The length of the CDR3 is 16 residues. Trimming cost V 5 bases and J 4 bases, with 18 bases left between them. CDR1 is MNHEY, CDR2 SMNVEV, per germline (reference sequence). The CDR3: CASSPPTGTGNQPQHF. The CDR3 DNA reads as TGTGCCAGCAGTCCCCCCACAGGGACGGGGAATCAGCCCCAGCATTTT.

This clonotype was recorded a few times. The J gene is TRBJ1-1, the V gene TRBV6-2 or TRBV6-3, with 8 bases fitting TRBD1. With 5 bases clipped from V and 2 bases from J, the junction kept 4 bases outside the gene matches. CDR1 is MNHEY and CDR2 is SVGEGT in the germline V gene. The CDR3 consists of 14 residues. The CDR3 here is CASSNDRGNTEAFF. In DNA, the CDR3 is TGTGCCAGCAGTAACGACAGGGGCAACACTGAAGCTTTCTTT.

Notes on this clonotype: Since a much larger clone is just one base distant, this may be a read error. CDR3 in amino acids: CASSVGVRLDTEAFF. The CDR3 DNA reads TGTGCCAGCAGCGTAGGTGTACGGTTGGACACTGAAGCTTTCTTT. The rearrangement joins TRBV9 to TRBJ1-1; D is uncertain. Trimming cost V 0 bases and J 3 bases, with 12 bases left between them. Germline V CDR1 and CDR2: SGDLS, YYNGEE. There are 15 residues in the CDR3. The full variable domain, with the rest looked up from reference TRBV9 and TRBJ1-1, is DSGVTQTPKHLITATGQRVTLRCSPRSGDLSVYWYQQSLDQGLQFLIQYYNGEERAKGNILERFSAQQFPDLHSELNLSSLELGDSALYFCASSVGVRLDTEAFFGQGTRLTVV.

Many counts were recorded for this clonotype. The chain has TRBV6-1 and TRBJ2-7; 9 positions match TRBD1. The CDR3 covers 14 residues. Germline V CDR1 and CDR2: MNHNS, SASEGT. V lost 6 bases, J lost 7 bases, and 10 bases stayed unmatched. Here the CDR3 reads CASSATGGGGEQYF. CDR3 sequence (DNA): TGTGCCAGCAGCGCAACAGGGGGCGGAGGAGAGCAGTACTTC.

There are many counts of this clonotype. The chain recombines TRBV19 with TRBJ2-1; D remains unclear. CDR1 LNHDA and CDR2 SQIVND come from the germline V gene (reference sequence). Trimming took 1 base from V and 4 from J, leaving 8 bases between them. The CDR3 has 14 residues. This CDR3 is CASSIGQWYNEQFF. The DNA for the CDR3 is TGTGCCAGTAGTATAGGGCAGTGGTACAATGAGCAGTTCTTC.

This chain uses TRBV9 with TRBJ2-7; 9 bases are shared with TRBD1. V lost 0 bases to trimming and J lost 5 bases; unmatched junction nucleotides: 18. CDR3 length equals 19 residues. CDR1 is SGDLS, CDR2 YYNGEE, per germline. CDR3 sequence: CASSVEGEYRGLRVDEQYF. In DNA, the CDR3 is TGTGCCAGCAGCGTAGAGGGCGAGTACAGGGGGCTTAGAGTCGACGAGCAGTACTTC. Filled out from reference TRBV9 and TRBJ2-7, the complete variable domain reads DSGVTQTPKHLITATGQRVTLRCSPRSGDLSVYWYQQSLDQGLQFLIQYYNGEERAKGNILERFSAQQFPDLHSELNLSSLELGDSALYFCASSVEGEYRGLRVDEQYFGPGTRLTVT.

The chain links TRBV7-9 to TRBJ1-5; weak D call: TRBD1 (5 bases). Germline CDR1 SEHNR, CDR2 FQNEAQ (reference sequence). CDR3 length equals 14 residues. V was pared by 8 bases and J by 6 bases, with 17 bases between. The CDR3 protein is CASSVQGAVQPQHF. The DNA of the CDR3 is TGTGCCAGCTCCGTTCAGGGTGCCGTTCAGCCCCAGCATTTT.